This T cell receptor beta chain came from a study of monozygotic twins with inflammatory bowel disease. Study-level points and caveats: Fewer clonotypes were shared with others by IBD patients than by healthy twins, especially with disease activity. The analysis did not separate different T cell subtypes. No single strong signal or clonotype associated with IBD was supported.

From whole blood, total RNA was isolated without any sorting of T cells. Concerning this clonotype itself: Its specificity is not known.

TCRdb reanalyzed the 5' RACE reads, giving one entry per CDR3 protein sequence and no DNA. Listed are a few hundred thousand distinct CDR3 sequences; around 2.6% falls within the top ten. The CDR3 sequence is 16 residues long. CDR1 is SGHRS, CDR2 YFSETQ, per germline. The chain employs TRBV5-1 and TRBJ1-2. This clonotype originated in a human donor with ulcerative colitis or Crohn's disease, or a healthy co-twin of an affected twin (not recorded which). The sequenced sample consisted of blood. The CDR3 is CASSLVFGSSNDGYTF.